This T cell receptor (beta chain) comes out of a study of blood T cell repertoires in COVID-19. Germline V lookup: CDR1 SGHTA, CDR2 FQGTGA. With V trimmed by 8 bases and J by 3 bases, 2 bases remained unmatched. CDR3 length: 12 amino acids. Assay: immunoSEQ multiplex PCR; the TCRdb copy retains only in-frame clones and omits some. The sample records 150,000 to 200,000 clones, approximately 89% being singletons. Source material: PBMCs or T cells enriched from blood (not recorded which). V and J are TRBV7-3 and TRBJ2-3, with 7 positions matching TRBD2. This TCR was sampled from a woman aged 18-29 years who had recovered from COVID-19. The CDR3 region is CASGRETDTQYF. CDR3 DNA: TGTGCCAGCGGGAGGGAGACAGATACGCAGTATTTT.